The rows below give T cell receptor beta chains drawn from one sample of a study of blood T cell repertoires in COVID-19. Generated by immunoSEQ multiplex PCR, the TCRdb table keeps only in-frame clones and is missing some. Altogether approximately 450,000 clones are present, 85% to 90% being singletons, with the ten largest covering around 1.1%. The specimen was PBMCs or T cells enriched from blood (not recorded which). The receptors stem from a man under 40 who had recovered from COVID-19. CDR3s include the opening cysteine and the closing phenylalanine or tryptophan. D genes are given only for firm matches. For some rows the clone size is stated as once, few or many, or as a class when expanded; others skip it.

- | TRBJ2-7 | - | TRBV6-5 | TGTGCCAGCAGGGCGACTACCTATTACGAGCAGTACTTC | CASRATTYYEQYF
- | TRBJ1-6 | - | TRBV28 | TGTGCCAGCAGCCCCGTTGGGGCGACCTCCTATAATTCACCCCTCCACTTT | CASSPVGATSYNSPLHF
TRBD2 | TRBJ2-7 | - | TRBV7-2 | TGTGCCAGCAGCCCCGGGACTAGCGGGAGTGCGCAGTACTTC | CASSPGTSGSAQYF
TRBD2 | TRBJ2-7 | - | TRBV2 | TGTGCCAGCAATCGGGGGGACGAGCAGTACTTC | CASNRGDEQYF
- | TRBJ2-1 | - | TRBV7-2 | TGTGCCAGCAGCTTAAGGCTAGTTAGCTACAATGAGCAGTTCTTC | CASSLRLVSYNEQFF
TRBD2 | TRBJ2-1 | - | TRBV5-4 | TGTGCCAGCAGCTTGGGAGGACTAGCGGCTTACAATGAGCAGTTCTTC | CASSLGGLAAYNEQFF
TRBD1 | TRBJ2-1 | - | TRBV19 | TGTGCCAGTAGTATCCCGGGACAGGGGGAACATGAGCAGTTCTTC | CASSIPGQGEHEQFF
TRBD2 | TRBJ2-1 | - | TRBV11-2 | TGTGCCAGCAGCTTAGAGACCGGGACTAGCGGAAGTATCCCCTACAATGAGCAGTTCTTC | CASSLETGTSGSIPYNEQFF
- | TRBJ2-1 | - | TRBV6-4 | TGTGCCAGCAGTGACTCGGGGAGCTCCTACAATGAGCAGTTCTTC | CASSDSGSSYNEQFF
- | TRBJ2-1 | - | TRBV5-6 | TGTGCCAGCACCTCGGCGCGGCGCCGTAGCGTCAATGAGCAGTTCTTC | CASTSARRRSVNEQFF
- | TRBJ1-2 | - | TRBV5-6 | TGTGCCAGCAGCTTGACGGACTATGGCTACACCTTC | CASSLTDYGYTF
- | TRBJ2-7 | - | TRBV15 | TGTGCCACCAGCAGAGATCCCGACACCTACGAGCAGTACTTC | CATSRDPDTYEQYF
- | TRBJ2-2 | - | TRBV7-2 | TGTGCCAGCAGCTCCAGAAACACCGGGGAGCTGTTTTTT | CASSSRNTGELFF
- | TRBJ1-4 | - | TRBV5-1 | TGCGCCAGCTCATACAGCCCGGGGGAAAAACTGTTTTTT | CASSYSPGEKLFF
TRBD2 | TRBJ2-1 | - | TRBV7-8 | TGTGCCAGCAGCCCGACCTCCAGACTAGCGGGCTCCTACAATGAGCAGTTCTTC | CASSPTSRLAGSYNEQFF
- | TRBJ2-3 | - | TRBV7-9 | TGTGCCAGCAACCTAGGGGCGATAGATACGCAGTATTTT | CASNLGAIDTQYF
- | TRBJ1-5 | - | TRBV21-1 | TGTGCCAGCAGCAAAGCGCTTTGGACAGGGGTAAGTCAGCCCCAGCATTTT | CASSKALWTGVSQPQHF
TRBD2 | TRBJ2-1 | once | TRBV10-3 | TGTGCCATCAGGGCTAGCGGGAGGGAGCAGTTCTTC | CAIRASGREQFF
TRBD2 | TRBJ2-7 | - | TRBV28 | TGTGCCAGCAGTTTTTTGACGGGGGGACCTAGCTCCTACGAGCAGTACTTC | CASSFLTGGPSSYEQYF
- | TRBJ1-2 | - | TRBV19 | TGTGCCAGTAGTATCGTCCCAGGTCATGGCTACACCTTC | CASSIVPGHGYTF
- | TRBJ1-4 | - | TRBV7-6 | TGTGCCAGCAGCTTAAGCGACAGGCCCTTCTATATGAAAGCAACTAATGAAAAACTGTTTTTT | CASSLSDRPFYMKATNEKLFF
- | TRBJ1-5 | - | TRBV28 | TGTGCCAGCAGTCTCGAGGGGGGGCGCAACAATCAGCCCCAGCATTTT | CASSLEGGRNNQPQHF